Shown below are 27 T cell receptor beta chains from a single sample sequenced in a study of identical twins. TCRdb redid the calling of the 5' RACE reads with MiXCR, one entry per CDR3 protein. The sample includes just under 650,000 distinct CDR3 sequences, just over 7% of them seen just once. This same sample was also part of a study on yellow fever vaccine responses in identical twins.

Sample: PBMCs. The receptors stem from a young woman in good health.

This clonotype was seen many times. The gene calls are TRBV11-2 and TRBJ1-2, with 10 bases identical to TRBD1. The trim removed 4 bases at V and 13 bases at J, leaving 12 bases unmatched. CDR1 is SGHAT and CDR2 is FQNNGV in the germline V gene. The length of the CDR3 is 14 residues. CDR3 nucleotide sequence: TGTGCCAGCAGCTCCGGTTCAGCCGGGACAGGGGCCACCTTC. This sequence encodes CASSSGSAGTGATF.

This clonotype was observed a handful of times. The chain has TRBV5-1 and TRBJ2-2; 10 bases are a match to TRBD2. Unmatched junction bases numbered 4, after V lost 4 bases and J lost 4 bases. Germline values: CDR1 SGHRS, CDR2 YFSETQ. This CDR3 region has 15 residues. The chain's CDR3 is CASSETSGTTGELFF. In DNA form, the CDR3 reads TGCGCCAGCAGCGAAACTAGCGGGACCACCGGGGAGCTGTTTTTT.

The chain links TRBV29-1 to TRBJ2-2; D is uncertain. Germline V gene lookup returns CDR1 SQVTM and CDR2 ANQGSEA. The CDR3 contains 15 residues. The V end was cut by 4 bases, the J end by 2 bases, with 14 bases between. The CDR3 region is CSVGLQAANTGELFF. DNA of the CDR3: TGCAGCGTTGGTTTGCAGGCAGCCAACACCGGGGAGCTGTTTTTT.

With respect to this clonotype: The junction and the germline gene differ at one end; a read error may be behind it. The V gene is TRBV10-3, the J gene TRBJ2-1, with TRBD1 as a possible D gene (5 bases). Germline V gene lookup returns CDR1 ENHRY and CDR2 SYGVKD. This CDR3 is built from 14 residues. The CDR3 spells CAISAGSGLSEHFF. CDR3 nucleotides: TGTGCCATCAGCGCAGGGTCCGGGCTATCCGAGCACTTCTTC.

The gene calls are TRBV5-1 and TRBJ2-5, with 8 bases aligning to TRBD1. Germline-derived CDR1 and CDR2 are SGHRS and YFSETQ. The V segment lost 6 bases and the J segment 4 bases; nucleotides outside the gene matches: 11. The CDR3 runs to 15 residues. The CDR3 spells CASKGAGGRGETQYF. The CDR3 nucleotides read TGCGCCAGCAAGGGGGCAGGGGGCCGTGGAGAGACCCAGTACTTC.

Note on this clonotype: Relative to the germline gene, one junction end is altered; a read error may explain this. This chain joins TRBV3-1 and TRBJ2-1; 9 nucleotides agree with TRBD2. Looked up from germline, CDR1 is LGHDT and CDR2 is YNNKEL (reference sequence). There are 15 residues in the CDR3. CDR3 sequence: CATSPRVSGRNEQFF. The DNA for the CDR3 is TGTGCCACCAGCCCAAGGGTTAGCGGGAGAAATGAGCAGTTCTTC.

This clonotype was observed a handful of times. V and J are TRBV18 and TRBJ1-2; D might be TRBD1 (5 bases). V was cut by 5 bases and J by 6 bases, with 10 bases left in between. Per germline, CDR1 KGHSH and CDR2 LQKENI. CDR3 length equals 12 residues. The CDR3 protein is CASSGGMDGYTF. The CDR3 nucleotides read TGTGCCAGCTCAGGGGGGATGGATGGCTACACCTTC.

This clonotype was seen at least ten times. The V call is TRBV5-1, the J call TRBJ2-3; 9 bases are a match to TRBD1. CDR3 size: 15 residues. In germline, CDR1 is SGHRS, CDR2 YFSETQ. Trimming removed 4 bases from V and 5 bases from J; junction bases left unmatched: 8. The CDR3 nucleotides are TGCGCCAGCAGCATCCACAGGGGGCCGGAAGATACGCAGTATTTT. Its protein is CASSIHRGPEDTQYF.

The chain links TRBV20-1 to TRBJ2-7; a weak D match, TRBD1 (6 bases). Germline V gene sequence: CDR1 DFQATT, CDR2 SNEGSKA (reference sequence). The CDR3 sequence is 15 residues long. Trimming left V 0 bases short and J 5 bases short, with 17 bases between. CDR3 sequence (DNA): TGCAGTGCTAGAGATAGATCTAGAGGGGGTAACGAGCAGTACGTC. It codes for CSARDRSRGGNEQYV.

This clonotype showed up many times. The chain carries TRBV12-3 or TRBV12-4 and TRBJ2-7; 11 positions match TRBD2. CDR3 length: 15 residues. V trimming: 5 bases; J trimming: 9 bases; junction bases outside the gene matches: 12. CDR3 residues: CASSGTSGPSTTQYF. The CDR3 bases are TGTGCCAGCAGTGGGACTAGCGGTCCCTCTACGACGCAGTACTTC.

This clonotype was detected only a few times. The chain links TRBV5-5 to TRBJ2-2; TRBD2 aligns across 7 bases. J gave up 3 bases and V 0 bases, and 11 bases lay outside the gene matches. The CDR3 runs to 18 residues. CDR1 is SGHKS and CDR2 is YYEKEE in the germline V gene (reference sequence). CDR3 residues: CASSLGREGVLYTGELFF. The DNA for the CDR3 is TGTGCCAGCAGCTTGGGCAGGGAGGGAGTCCTATACACCGGGGAGCTGTTTTTT.

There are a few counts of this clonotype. This chain's CDR3 is CASSLFASSYNEQFF. The CDR3 DNA sequence: TGTGCCAGCAGCTTATTTGCGTCAAGCTACAATGAGCAGTTCTTC. This sequence joins TRBV7-8 and TRBJ2-1; D not certain. The CDR3 spans 15 residues. Trimming stripped 2 bases from V and 3 bases from J, with 11 bases between. In germline, CDR1 is SGHVS, CDR2 FQNEAQ.

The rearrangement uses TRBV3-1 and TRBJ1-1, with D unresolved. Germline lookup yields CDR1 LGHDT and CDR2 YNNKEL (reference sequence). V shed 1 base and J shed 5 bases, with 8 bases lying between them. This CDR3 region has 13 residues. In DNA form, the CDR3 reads TGTGCCAGCAGCCAAGTCTTAGAAACTGAAGCTTTCTTT. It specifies CASSQVLETEAFF. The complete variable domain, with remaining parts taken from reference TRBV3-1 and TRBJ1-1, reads DTAVSQTPKYLVTQMGNDKSIKCEQNLGHDTMYWYKQDSKKFLKIMFSYNNKELIINETVPNRFSPKSPDKAHLNLHINSLELGDSAVYFCASSQVLETEAFFGQGTRLTVV.

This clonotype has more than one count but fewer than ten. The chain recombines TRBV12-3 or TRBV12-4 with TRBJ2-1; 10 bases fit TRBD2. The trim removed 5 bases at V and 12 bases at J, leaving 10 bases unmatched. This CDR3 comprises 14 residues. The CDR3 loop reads CASSPVGLAGAQFF. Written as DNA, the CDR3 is TGTGCCAGCAGTCCCGTAGGTCTAGCGGGAGCGCAGTTCTTC.

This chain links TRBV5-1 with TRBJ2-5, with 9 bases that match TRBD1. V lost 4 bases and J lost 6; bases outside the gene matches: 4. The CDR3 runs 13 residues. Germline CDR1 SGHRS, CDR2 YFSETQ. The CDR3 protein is CASSGTGSQTQYF. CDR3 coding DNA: TGCGCCAGCAGCGGGACAGGGAGCCAGACCCAGTACTTC.

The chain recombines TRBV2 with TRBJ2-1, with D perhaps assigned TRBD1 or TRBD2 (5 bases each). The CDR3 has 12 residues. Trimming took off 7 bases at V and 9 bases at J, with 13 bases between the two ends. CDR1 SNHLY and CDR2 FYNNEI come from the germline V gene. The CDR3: CASTEGTAEQFF. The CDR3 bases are TGTGCCAGCACCGAGGGGACGGCTGAGCAGTTCTTC.

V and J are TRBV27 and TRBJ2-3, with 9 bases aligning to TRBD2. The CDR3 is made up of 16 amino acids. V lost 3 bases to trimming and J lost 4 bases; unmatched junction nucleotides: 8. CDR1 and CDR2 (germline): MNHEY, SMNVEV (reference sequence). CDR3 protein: CASSFVGGRASDTQYF. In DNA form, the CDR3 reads TGTGCCAGCAGTTTTGTAGGCGGGAGGGCATCAGATACGCAGTATTTT.

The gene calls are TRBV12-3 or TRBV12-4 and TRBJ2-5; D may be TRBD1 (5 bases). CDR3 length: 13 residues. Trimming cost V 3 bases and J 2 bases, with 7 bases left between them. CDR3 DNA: TGTGCCAGCAGTTTCAGGGTACAAGAGACCCAGTACTTC. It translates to CASSFRVQETQYF.

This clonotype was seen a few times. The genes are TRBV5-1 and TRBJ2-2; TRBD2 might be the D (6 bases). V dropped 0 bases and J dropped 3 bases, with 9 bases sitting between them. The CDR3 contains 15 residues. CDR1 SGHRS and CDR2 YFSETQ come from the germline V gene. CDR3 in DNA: TGCGCCAGCAGCTTGGAGACTAGTGACACCGGGGAGCTGTTTTTT. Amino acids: CASSLETSDTGELFF.

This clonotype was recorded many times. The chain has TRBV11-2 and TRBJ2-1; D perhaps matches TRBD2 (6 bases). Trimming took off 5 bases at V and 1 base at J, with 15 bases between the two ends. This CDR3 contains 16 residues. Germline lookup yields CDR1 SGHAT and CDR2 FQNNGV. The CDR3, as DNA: TGTGCCAGCAGCCCAGGAGGGTTTTCTTCCTACAATGAGCAGTTCTTC. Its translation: CASSPGGFSSYNEQFF.

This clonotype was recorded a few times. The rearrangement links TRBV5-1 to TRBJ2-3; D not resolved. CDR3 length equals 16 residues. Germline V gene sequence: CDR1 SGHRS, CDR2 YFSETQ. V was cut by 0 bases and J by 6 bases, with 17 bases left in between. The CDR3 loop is CASSLGAVIPSDTQYF. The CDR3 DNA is TGCGCCAGCAGCTTGGGGGCTGTCATCCCCTCTGATACGCAGTATTTT.

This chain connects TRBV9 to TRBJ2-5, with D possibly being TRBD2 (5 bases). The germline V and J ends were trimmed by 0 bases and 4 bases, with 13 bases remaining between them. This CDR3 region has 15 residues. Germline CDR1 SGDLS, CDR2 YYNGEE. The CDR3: CASSVEERAGETQYF. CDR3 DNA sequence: TGTGCCAGCAGCGTAGAGGAGAGGGCGGGAGAGACCCAGTACTTC.

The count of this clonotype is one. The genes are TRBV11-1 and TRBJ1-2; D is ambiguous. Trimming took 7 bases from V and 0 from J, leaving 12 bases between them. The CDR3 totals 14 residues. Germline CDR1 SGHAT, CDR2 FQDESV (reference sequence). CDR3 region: CASNADHPNYGYTF. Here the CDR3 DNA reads TGTGCCAGCAACGCGGATCATCCTAACTATGGCTACACCTTC.

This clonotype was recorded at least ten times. The CDR3 here is CASRRETSGRLTRSTDTQYF. CDR3 DNA sequence: TGCGCCAGCAGACGGGAGACTAGCGGGAGGCTCACGAGGAGCACAGATACGCAGTATTTT. This chain connects TRBV4-1 to TRBJ2-3; 13 nucleotides agree with TRBD2. With V trimmed by 6 bases and J by 0 bases, 15 bases remained unmatched. There are 20 residues in the CDR3. Germline assignment: CDR1 MGHRA and CDR2 YSYEKL.

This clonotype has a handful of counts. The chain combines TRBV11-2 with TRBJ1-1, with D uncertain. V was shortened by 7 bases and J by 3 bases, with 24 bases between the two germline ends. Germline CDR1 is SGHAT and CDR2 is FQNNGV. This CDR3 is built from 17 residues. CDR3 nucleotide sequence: TGTGCCAGCACCCACCGGACCGGATTAGGCGCGGACACTGAAGCTTTCTTT. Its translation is CASTHRTGLGADTEAFF. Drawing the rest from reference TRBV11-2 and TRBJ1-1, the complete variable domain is EAGVAQSPRYKIIEKRQSVAFWCNPISGHATLYWYQQILGQGPKLLIQFQNNGVVDDSQLPKDRFSAERLKGVDSTLKIQPAKLEDSAVYLCASTHRTGLGADTEAFFGQGTRLTVV.

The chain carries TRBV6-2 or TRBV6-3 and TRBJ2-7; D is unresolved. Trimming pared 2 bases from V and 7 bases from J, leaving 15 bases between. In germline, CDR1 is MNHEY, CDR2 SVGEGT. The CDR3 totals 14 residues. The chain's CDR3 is CASSYPSYSGEQYV. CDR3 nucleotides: TGTGCCAGCAGTTACCCATCCTATTCTGGGGAGCAGTACGTC.

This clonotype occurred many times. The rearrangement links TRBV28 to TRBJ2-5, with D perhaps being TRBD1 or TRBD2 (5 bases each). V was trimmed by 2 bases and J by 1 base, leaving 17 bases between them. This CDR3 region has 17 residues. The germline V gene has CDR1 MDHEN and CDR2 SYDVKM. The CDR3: CASSLPAGARIQETQYF. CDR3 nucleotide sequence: TGTGCCAGCAGTTTACCAGCCGGGGCCAGAATCCAAGAGACCCAGTACTTC.